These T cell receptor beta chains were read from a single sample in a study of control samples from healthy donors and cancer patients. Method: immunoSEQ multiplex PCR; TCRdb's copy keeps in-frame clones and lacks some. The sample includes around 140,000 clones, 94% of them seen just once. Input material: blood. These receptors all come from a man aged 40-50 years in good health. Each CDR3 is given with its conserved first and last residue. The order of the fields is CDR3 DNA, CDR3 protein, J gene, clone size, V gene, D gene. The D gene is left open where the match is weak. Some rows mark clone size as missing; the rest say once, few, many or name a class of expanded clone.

CDR3nt: TGTGCCACCAGTGATTCAGGGGTTAACGAGCAGTACTTC; CDR3aa: CATSDSGVNEQYF; j_gene: TRBJ2-7; abundance: .; v_gene: TRBV24-1; d_gene: .
CDR3nt: TGTGCCAGCTCACCCCAGCGGGACCCGACTAGCGCCTACGAGCAGTACTTC; CDR3aa: CASSPQRDPTSAYEQYF; j_gene: TRBJ2-7; abundance: .; v_gene: TRBV18; d_gene: TRBD2
CDR3nt: TGTGCCAGCATCCCTGAGGTGGGGGAGGGGACGCAGTATTTT; CDR3aa: CASIPEVGEGTQYF; j_gene: TRBJ2-3; abundance: .; v_gene: TRBV2; d_gene: TRBD2
CDR3nt: TGTGCCAGCAGGGACAGGGTGTCTGGAAACACCATATATTTT; CDR3aa: CASRDRVSGNTIYF; j_gene: TRBJ1-3; abundance: .; v_gene: TRBV2; d_gene: TRBD1
CDR3nt: TGTGCCAGCAGAGTAGGGGGGTTAATAGATACGCAGTATTTT; CDR3aa: CASRVGGLIDTQYF; j_gene: TRBJ2-3; abundance: .; v_gene: TRBV6-5; d_gene: .
CDR3nt: TGTGCCAGCAGAAGACAGGGGACACCCGGGGAAAAGCAGTACTTC; CDR3aa: CASRRQGTPGEKQYF; j_gene: TRBJ2-7; abundance: once; v_gene: TRBV6-5; d_gene: TRBD1
CDR3nt: TGTGCCAGTAGTAACAGGGGTTACTACGAGCAGTACTTC; CDR3aa: CASSNRGYYEQYF; j_gene: TRBJ2-7; abundance: .; v_gene: TRBV19; d_gene: TRBD1
CDR3nt: TGTGCCAGCATCCGGGACTCTGGAAACACCATATATTTT; CDR3aa: CASIRDSGNTIYF; j_gene: TRBJ1-3; abundance: .; v_gene: TRBV6-6; d_gene: .
CDR3nt: TGTGCCAGCAGCTTTAGCACAGATACGCAGTATTTT; CDR3aa: CASSFSTDTQYF; j_gene: TRBJ2-3; abundance: .; v_gene: TRBV5-6; d_gene: .
CDR3nt: TGTGCCAGCAGTTTTTTCGGTGGACAAGAGACCCAGTACTTC; CDR3aa: CASSFFGGQETQYF; j_gene: TRBJ2-5; abundance: .; v_gene: TRBV27; d_gene: .
CDR3nt: TGTGCCAGCAGCGTAGAGGCAGGGGCACTGAGGACCTTC; CDR3aa: CASSVEAGALRTF; j_gene: TRBJ1-2; abundance: .; v_gene: TRBV9; d_gene: .